One TCR beta chain is described in this entry. Its antigen has not been determined. No base-level quality is on record; no much larger clone is a single base apart. This sample was taken from a study of response to subunit inactivated influenza vaccine (dated by TCRdb to the late 2010s). For the study in its entirety: Deep quantitative profiling of the T cell receptor repertoire was used in the study to follow responses to a trivalent subunit inactivated influenza vaccine.

V is cut by 0 bases and J by 7 bases, and the space between the germline ends is 6 bases. Including cysteine and phenylalanine, the CDR3 has 12 amino acids. Here the CDR3 DNA is all that survives: 36 bases in frame from base 1. Library preparation was by RT-PCR. These reads were obtained on an Illumina HiSeq 2500. TCRdb handled the public reads itself, with Q25 trimming in fastp and clone calling in MiXCR, and kept productive beta chains. Entries that share a CDR3 protein sequence are merged under the most common genes and DNA. For this sample the table gives 650,000 to 800,000 distinct CDR3 sequences, of which around 14% were detected only once. The top ten clonotypes cover less than 9% of the sample. Findings and caveats that apply to the study as a whole: According to the authors, only a limited number of new T cells may be recruited by each seasonal influenza vaccination.

The TCR sequence derives from a man aged 50-59 years who received an inactivated influenza vaccine. Donor details come from another sample of the same person, matched by shared clones. Here the chain combines TRBV12-3 or TRBV12-4 and TRBJ1-2; the D gene identity is not certain. The source was PBMCs from blood, collected roughly 15 days before vaccination. The CDR3 protein sequence reads: CASSLASVGYTF. The DNA reads TGTGCCAGCAGTTTAGCGTCGGTTGGCTACACCTTC.